These T cell receptor beta chains were read from a single sample in a study of shared clonotypes between healthy human individuals. Sequencing was performed with immunoSEQ multiplex PCR; in TCRdb, only in-frame clones are kept and a portion is missing. The top ten hold more than 1.5% of the sample, which has hundreds of thousands of clones, around two thirds seen once. The specimen sequenced was memory CD4+ T cells sorted from blood. All receptors derive from a young woman in good health. Each CDR3 is given with its conserved first and last residue. The D gene is left open where the match is weak. Some rows mark clone size as missing; the rest say once, few, many or name a class of expanded clone.

cdr3_nt: TGTGCCAGCAGTAGGGACACCGTCCAGGGTCGGGACACCTTC; cdr3_aa: CASSRDTVQGRDTF; j_call: TRBJ1-2; d_call: .; v_call: TRBV28; clone_size: .
cdr3_nt: TGCGCCAGCACTCGGGACCTAGCCACAAATGAGCAGTTCTTC; cdr3_aa: CASTRDLATNEQFF; j_call: TRBJ2-1; d_call: .; v_call: TRBV5-1; clone_size: .
cdr3_nt: TGTGCCAGCACCCAGGACACCCTGGGGGAGCAGTACTTC; cdr3_aa: CASTQDTLGEQYF; j_call: TRBJ2-7; d_call: .; v_call: TRBV6-1; clone_size: .
cdr3_nt: TGTGCCAGTAGTGGAGGACTAGCGGGAGGCCCAGGGTTCGGGGAGCTGTTTTTT; cdr3_aa: CASSGGLAGGPGFGELFF; j_call: TRBJ2-2; d_call: TRBD2; v_call: TRBV19; clone_size: once
cdr3_nt: TGTGCCACCAGCAAATCAACGACTAAGAGGGTTCACGAGCAGTACTTC; cdr3_aa: CATSKSTTKRVHEQYF; j_call: TRBJ2-7; d_call: .; v_call: TRBV15; clone_size: .
cdr3_nt: TGTGCCAGCAGCTTAGGACTGGGCAATCAGCCCCAGCATTTT; cdr3_aa: CASSLGLGNQPQHF; j_call: TRBJ1-5; d_call: .; v_call: TRBV7-6; clone_size: .
cdr3_nt: TGTGCCAGCAGCCTCTTAGCGGGAGCGGGGTATGAGCAGTTCTTC; cdr3_aa: CASSLLAGAGYEQFF; j_call: TRBJ2-1; d_call: TRBD2; v_call: TRBV13; clone_size: .
cdr3_nt: TGCAGCGCTAGGGACGGGACACATAACACCGGGGAGCTGTTTTTT; cdr3_aa: CSARDGTHNTGELFF; j_call: TRBJ2-2; d_call: .; v_call: TRBV29-1; clone_size: once
cdr3_nt: TGTGCCAGCAGTTCCCCACCGAGCACAGATACGCAGTATTTT; cdr3_aa: CASSSPPSTDTQYF; j_call: TRBJ2-3; d_call: .; v_call: TRBV6-5; clone_size: .
cdr3_nt: TGTGCCAGCAGTACCCAGCGGACTCCACTGTTTTTT; cdr3_aa: CASSTQRTPLFF; j_call: TRBJ1-4; d_call: .; v_call: TRBV28; clone_size: .
cdr3_nt: TGCGCCAGCAGCTCCAGGGGTAGTGACACTGAAGCTTTCTTT; cdr3_aa: CASSSRGSDTEAFF; j_call: TRBJ1-1; d_call: .; v_call: TRBV5-1; clone_size: .
cdr3_nt: TGTGCCAGCAGGGGGACAGCCAACTATGGCTACACCTTC; cdr3_aa: CASRGTANYGYTF; j_call: TRBJ1-2; d_call: TRBD1; v_call: TRBV27; clone_size: .
cdr3_nt: TGTGCCAGCAGCTTAGTAGAAATAGGCCGTCAGTACTTC; cdr3_aa: CASSLVEIGRQYF; j_call: TRBJ2-7; d_call: .; v_call: TRBV7-9; clone_size: .
cdr3_nt: TGTGCCAGCAGTGAGCAACGAGGGGGAACAAATGAGCAGTTCTTC; cdr3_aa: CASSEQRGGTNEQFF; j_call: TRBJ2-1; d_call: .; v_call: TRBV6-1; clone_size: .
cdr3_nt: TGCAGCACTGACAGGGGAGATGGCTACACCTTC; cdr3_aa: CSTDRGDGYTF; j_call: TRBJ1-2; d_call: TRBD1; v_call: TRBV29-1; clone_size: .
cdr3_nt: TGTGCCAGCAGCCGAGGGGGGAGACCTATGAACACCGGGGAGCTGTTTTTT; cdr3_aa: CASSRGGRPMNTGELFF; j_call: TRBJ2-2; d_call: .; v_call: TRBV11-2; clone_size: once
cdr3_nt: TGTGCCAGCAGAGACGGGAGGAATTACGGAGAGACCCAGTACTTC; cdr3_aa: CASRDGRNYGETQYF; j_call: TRBJ2-5; d_call: TRBD2; v_call: TRBV6-1; clone_size: .
cdr3_nt: TGCGCCAGCAGCCCGGGACAGGAAGGAAATCAGCCCCAGCATTTT; cdr3_aa: CASSPGQEGNQPQHF; j_call: TRBJ1-5; d_call: TRBD1; v_call: TRBV5-1; clone_size: .
cdr3_nt: TGTGCCAGCAGTTTACAGGGGACTGAAGCTTTCTTT; cdr3_aa: CASSLQGTEAFF; j_call: TRBJ1-1; d_call: TRBD1; v_call: TRBV2; clone_size: .
cdr3_nt: TGTGCCAGCAGCAGCTCCGTGGGCACTGAAGCTTTCTTT; cdr3_aa: CASSSSVGTEAFF; j_call: TRBJ1-1; d_call: .; v_call: TRBV27; clone_size: .
cdr3_nt: TGTGCCAGCAGCGTAGCAGGACAGAGTTATGGCTACACCTTC; cdr3_aa: CASSVAGQSYGYTF; j_call: TRBJ1-2; d_call: .; v_call: TRBV9; clone_size: .
cdr3_nt: TGCAGTGCTAGTTACCCCTATGGCTACACCTTC; cdr3_aa: CSASYPYGYTF; j_call: TRBJ1-2; d_call: .; v_call: TRBV20-1; clone_size: .
cdr3_nt: TGTGCCAGCAGCTTGGACTTCGGCGGGAGGAATTACGAGCAGTACTTC; cdr3_aa: CASSLDFGGRNYEQYF; j_call: TRBJ2-7; d_call: TRBD2; v_call: TRBV5-4; clone_size: many
cdr3_nt: TGTGCCAGCAGCTTAGAAGGCCGGGTTGGAGCTTTCTTT; cdr3_aa: CASSLEGRVGAFF; j_call: TRBJ1-1; d_call: .; v_call: TRBV7-9; clone_size: few
cdr3_nt: TGTGCCAGCAGCTTGGGAGGAGCCACGAGCAATGAGCAGTTCTTC; cdr3_aa: CASSLGGATSNEQFF; j_call: TRBJ2-1; d_call: .; v_call: TRBV7-6; clone_size: .
cdr3_nt: TGTGCCAGCAGAACCCGAGGGCTAAACTATGGCTACACCTTC; cdr3_aa: CASRTRGLNYGYTF; j_call: TRBJ1-2; d_call: .; v_call: TRBV28; clone_size: .
cdr3_nt: TGTGCCAGCAGAGCACGTAGCGGGAGTGGGAGCAATGAGCAGTTCTTC; cdr3_aa: CASRARSGSGSNEQFF; j_call: TRBJ2-1; d_call: TRBD2; v_call: TRBV7-9; clone_size: once
cdr3_nt: TGTGCCAGCAGCCGGGAAGGGGGCATCAAGCAGCCCCAGCATTTT; cdr3_aa: CASSREGGIKQPQHF; j_call: TRBJ1-5; d_call: TRBD1; v_call: TRBV2; clone_size: .
cdr3_nt: TGTGCCAGCAGTTCGACATGGGACAGCCCTACGCAGTATTTT; cdr3_aa: CASSSTWDSPTQYF; j_call: TRBJ2-3; d_call: TRBD1; v_call: TRBV27; clone_size: once
cdr3_nt: TGTGCCATCACAGCCTCGGGACAGGGAGACGGCTACACCTTC; cdr3_aa: CAITASGQGDGYTF; j_call: TRBJ1-2; d_call: TRBD1; v_call: TRBV10-3; clone_size: .
cdr3_nt: TGTGCCAGCAGTTTGTTTGGGACTGAGTATGGCTACACCTTC; cdr3_aa: CASSLFGTEYGYTF; j_call: TRBJ1-2; d_call: .; v_call: TRBV28; clone_size: .
cdr3_nt: TGTGCCAGCAGTCGATTAGCGGGAGGAAACGAGCAGTACTTC; cdr3_aa: CASSRLAGGNEQYF; j_call: TRBJ2-7; d_call: TRBD2; v_call: TRBV27; clone_size: .
cdr3_nt: TGTGCCAGCAGCGGACGGACAGGGCATATGAACACTGAAGCTTTCTTT; cdr3_aa: CASSGRTGHMNTEAFF; j_call: TRBJ1-1; d_call: TRBD1; v_call: TRBV7-2; clone_size: .
cdr3_nt: TGTGCCAGCAGTTTATCGGGACAGGGCAGCGGACTAGCGGAACACCCAAAGGTATACGAGCAGTACTTC; cdr3_aa: CASSLSGQGSGLAEHPKVYEQYF; j_call: TRBJ2-7; d_call: .; v_call: TRBV27; clone_size: .
cdr3_nt: TGTGCCAGCAGTGTCCTGGGACAGGGGAGGAGCACTGAAGCTTTCTTT; cdr3_aa: CASSVLGQGRSTEAFF; j_call: TRBJ1-1; d_call: TRBD1; v_call: TRBV28; clone_size: few
cdr3_nt: TGTGCCAGCAGTGTGGTCCGTAATGAAAAACTGTTTTTT; cdr3_aa: CASSVVRNEKLFF; j_call: TRBJ1-4; d_call: .; v_call: TRBV6-1; clone_size: .
cdr3_nt: TGTGCCAGCAGTGATCAGCAGGGGGTTTTCTCTGGAAACACCATATATTTT; cdr3_aa: CASSDQQGVFSGNTIYF; j_call: TRBJ1-3; d_call: TRBD1; v_call: TRBV2; clone_size: .
cdr3_nt: TGTGCCAGCTCACTTGGGTTCGGGGGCAGGTTTTTCGACTTC; cdr3_aa: CASSLGFGGRFFDF; j_call: TRBJ2-4; d_call: .; v_call: TRBV18; clone_size: once